This T cell receptor (beta chain) was retrieved from a study of blood T cell repertoires in COVID-19. Study background: Both acute and convalescent COVID-19 samples were obtained from the United States, Italy and Spain. T cells, B-cell-depleted T cells, or PBMCs supplied cDNA or gDNA.

The table came from immunoSEQ multiplex PCR; TCRdb's copy has only in-frame clones and leaves some out. The sample lists tens of thousands of clones; around 88% were seen once. CDR3 length: 15 amino acids. Trimming at V came to 2 bases and at J to 2 bases, leaving 4 bases not matched to a gene. Germline lookup yields CDR1 MGHRA and CDR2 YSYEKL. The sequenced sample was peripheral blood. The chain employs TRBV4-1 and TRBJ1-2; 8 bases line up with TRBD1. The receptor comes from an elderly woman with acute or convalescent COVID-19. CDR3 sequence: CASSQLGTGNYGYTF. The CDR3 region has the DNA TGCGCCAGCAGCCAATTGGGGACAGGAAACTATGGCTACACCTTC.